This TCR beta chain came from a study of response to subunit inactivated influenza vaccine. This CDR3 has 12 residues. The V gene lost 7 bases and the J gene lost 7 bases, with 11 bases spanning the gap. To note about this clonotype: The antigen is undetermined.

TCRdb ran MiXCR on the RT-PCR reads and lists one entry per CDR3 protein. The table shows 300,000 to 350,000 distinct CDR3 sequences, with about a fifth occurring only once. Findings and caveats of the study: It was the authors' suggestion that each seasonal influenza vaccination recruits few new T cells.

This sequence joins TRBV12-3 or TRBV12-4 and TRBJ1-5; D unclear. Sequencing used PBMCs from blood, obtained about 20 months after vaccination. The TCR sequence derives from a man aged 45-69 years who received an inactivated influenza vaccine. Here the CDR3 DNA reads TGTGCCAGCACAAACGCCTTCCAGCCCCAGCATTTT. It codes for CASTNAFQPQHF.